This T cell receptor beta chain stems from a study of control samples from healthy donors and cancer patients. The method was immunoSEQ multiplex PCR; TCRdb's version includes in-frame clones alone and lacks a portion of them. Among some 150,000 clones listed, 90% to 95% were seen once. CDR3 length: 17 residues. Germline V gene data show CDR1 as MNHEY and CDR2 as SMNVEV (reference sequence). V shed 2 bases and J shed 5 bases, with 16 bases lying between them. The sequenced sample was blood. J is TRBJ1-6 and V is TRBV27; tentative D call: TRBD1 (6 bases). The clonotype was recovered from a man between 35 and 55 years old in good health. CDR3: CASSLVGAGIHNSPLHF. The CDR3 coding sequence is TGTGCCAGCAGTTTAGTGGGGGCCGGGATCCATAATTCACCCCTCCACTTT.